This T cell receptor beta chain was sequenced in a study of cytomegalovirus exposure and HLA in healthy donors (dated by TCRdb to 2017 to 2019). Describing the broader study: According to an earlier analysis of a few hundred of the donors, 150 million to 200 million T cells yielded 95 million to 140 million unique TCR beta sequences and approximately 300 Gb of sequence data. In an earlier analysis of 500 to 650 of the donors, high-throughput TCR beta sequencing was used to judge whether each TCR beta V gene segment behaved as functional or pseudogenic. Four to six DR-DQ haplotypes were handled as single units for association and clustering, since linkage in the cohort was strong. Both class I and class II loci were covered by HLA typing, at four-digit resolution. All discovery cohort repertoires had been generated on a single sequencing platform. The aim of the study was to test whether cataloging public T cell receptors could identify signatures of past pathogen exposure. A separate validation cohort of 100 to 150 different subjects was used in addition to the roughly 670-subject first cohort. To study patterns of TCR occurrence, a later analysis re-analyzed previously published TCR beta repertoires from 500 to 850 donors and added high-resolution HLA genotyping. Typing coverage differed by locus: A, B, C, DRB1 and DQB1 were typed in roughly 620-630 donors, DQA1 in about 500, DPA1 in around 580, and DPB1 in around 440. Across approximately 400 genotyped donors of the cohort, an average of roughly 250,000 unique TCR beta nucleotide sequences per donor were sequenced, and about a sixth of those sequences were non-productive. In a later genetic analysis, genome-wide SNP genotypes for 398 of the 666 donors were used, and that subset was treated as a discovery cohort. Using immunosequencing, the study profiled T cell repertoires from around 680 subjects and related those repertoires to cytomegalovirus serostatus. High-throughput TCR immunosequencing, statistical association of individual TCRs with disease status, and machine learning were combined to predict cytomegalovirus infection status. The genetic ancestry cluster associated with self-reported Caucasian donors included around 76% of the roughly 410 genotyped donors. An early release that covered 500 to 800 HLA-typed donors contained around 300 gigabases of sequencing data and roughly 84 million unique TCR sequences. The later analysis used no new phenotypic data to find candidate immune exposures, relying instead on TCR beta sequences and their occurrence across donors. Donor age, sex, ethnicity and CMV serostatus were compiled together with the repertoire data. Broad study findings and their caveats: In a later analysis, HLA-associated TCR beta chains showed more clonal expansion and lower generation probabilities than non-associated chains that were equally common. Cytomegalovirus status was reported to be diagnosed by the classifier with high specificity and sensitivity in both the original and validation cohorts. Compared with the roughly 670-donor mean, donors in an Asian-associated ancestry cluster had fewer N-insertions in productive TCRs, according to a later genetic analysis. Assigning TCR associations to individual alleles was difficult when HLA alleles, especially DR and DQ, strongly co-occurred. Because some donors lacked HLA typing at each locus, the association tests relied only on the typed subset. Linkage disequilibrium might explain the correlated functional status among segregating V segments, but an unknown experimental factor could not be excluded. A later analysis found that most CMV-associated TCR beta chains appeared HLA-restricted, with HLA associations seemingly driven largely by CMV exposure. While some public TCRs were present in many individuals, most TCR sequences turned up only very rarely across donors. According to the authors, the approach could potentially be generalized to other disease states and immunological phenotypes. An association between a missense DCLRE1C variant and V-gene and J-gene trimming of TCR beta chains was found in a later genetic analysis and replicated in an independent cohort. CMV serostatus was the only immune exposure information available for the cohort. A further reported finding was that TCR beta sequences accurately predicted the HLA-A and HLA-B alleles for most subjects in the first cohort. Because the 87-base-pair reads could not distinguish some IMGT-functional V segments, including TRBV6-2 and TRBV6-3, those segments were excluded. In the study, about 150 TCR beta chains were listed as associated with cytomegalovirus. In vitro tests confirmed that a few of the cytomegalovirus-associated TCR beta chains recognize cytomegalovirus antigens. An earlier analysis of 587 of the donors showed that most TCR beta V segments appeared in productive rearrangements either about 90% or about 30% of the time, which broadly matched IMGT annotations. At a false discovery rate of 0.05, a later analysis linked about 17,000 TCR beta sequences to specific HLA alleles. Approximately 16 rarely observed V segments, including chromosome 9 orphons, were excluded from the earlier analysis of almost 600 of the donors because counts were too low. Only TCR beta chains were sequenced in this cohort, and the absence of alpha or paired-chain data limited detectable features. Several of the top co-occurrence clusters appeared to be linked to parvovirus B19, influenza, CMV and Epstein-Barr virus, according to a later analysis. The presence/absence analyses assumed that sequencing depth was roughly uniform across donors, and that assumption may not be true. A cluster of highly shared sequence variants was judged likely to be a technical artifact of the sequencing pipeline. A later analysis found that TCR association rates varied across HLA loci, with DRB1 alleles showing the most associated TCRs and HLA-C alleles the fewest.

The cohort was made up of about 670 healthy bone marrow donors. At the time of sampling, every cohort member was nominally healthy, though immune exposures that went unrecorded were likely present. The donor tested CMV seronegative, placing the donor among the approximately 400 seronegative members of the cohort. Every donor gave a peripheral blood sample, and the peripheral blood mononuclear cells from that sample were used for TCR beta sequencing. Genomic DNA was extracted from the blood cell samples with the Qiagen DNeasy Blood Extraction Kit. V is trimmed back by 1 base and J by 5 bases, and the junction contains 10 bases that no gene match accounts for. Including cysteine and phenylalanine, the CDR3 has 17 amino acids. The entry retains the CDR3 DNA only, 51 bases that are in frame from base 1. CDR1 and CDR2 were assigned from the germline V gene as SGHAT and FQNNGV. To prepare the library, the immunoSEQ multiplex PCR assay was applied. The multiplex PCR relied on a mix of 60 forward primers for TCR Vbeta segments and 13 reverse primers for TCR Jbeta segments. The CDR3 region of rearranged TCR beta genes was amplified from genomic DNA by a multiplex PCR assay. On the Illumina HiSeq System, the amplified TCR beta libraries were sequenced as 87-base-pair reads. Per the source publication's procedure: A later analysis counted some 80 million unique TCR beta chains across the 666 repertoires, and roughly 10 million of these chains were shared by at least two donors. Raw reads were error-corrected and collapsed into unique sequences with a nearest-neighbor algorithm that merged closely related sequences to remove PCR and sequencing errors. Alignment of CDR3 sequences to IMGT reference sequences was used to assign V, D and J gene segments. For a sequence to be retained, a match of at least six nucleotides was required to both a V gene segment and a J gene segment. Rearrangements were called productive when the CDR3 lacked stop codons and stayed in frame with V and J; all others were non-productive. CDR3 was defined according to IMGT convention as the region running from the second conserved V-encoded cysteine to the conserved J-encoded phenylalanine. Sequences without an unambiguous match to a single V gene segment were excluded from the earlier analysis of approximately 560 of the donors. In an earlier analysis of some 590 of the donors, V segments were called functional above 56.7% productive rearrangements and were called segregating when the between-donor standard deviation exceeded 5%. A statistical classification framework was built to diagnose cytomegalovirus status from the catalog of TCR beta chain sequences. A later analysis assigned V and J genes by comparing TCR nucleotide sequences with IMGT/GENE-DB human TR gene sequences. In a later analysis, CDR3 sequences and most-parsimonious VDJ recombination scenarios were assigned using the TCRdist pipeline. A later analysis defined each TCR beta chain by its CDR3 amino acid sequence plus V-gene family, and excluded reads lacking a unique V-gene family. As a way to deal with suspected cross-contamination and a sequencing artifact, a later analysis dropped 450 to 700 nucleotide sequences that were highly shared and had low generation probability. In a later analysis, a clonal expansion index for each public chain was calculated from normalized within-repertoire ranks of inferred template counts. In a later analysis, generation probabilities were computed using a VDJ recombination model fitted to out-of-frame rearrangements, and the results were checked against IGoR. In a later analysis, hypergeometric tests were used to score TCR-TCR, TCR-HLA and TCR-CMV co-occurrence, with a repertoire-size bias correction applied to TCR pairs. To estimate false discovery rates, a later analysis permuted the HLA or CMV assignments 20 times. In a later analysis, co-occurring TCRs were grouped using DBSCAN, and TCRdist sequence similarity was added for clustering within HLA-allele-positive subsets. For co-occurrence clustering, repertoires with fewer than 30,000 or more than 120,000 public chains were excluded, along with five repertoires with anomalous nucleotide sharing. This is the immuneACCESS table as TCRdb keeps it, with only in-frame sequences that have V and J called. A part of the clones is gone; compared with another copy, unresolved V genes explain less than half, and the rest is unexplained. The DNA was the basis for D and trimming; V, J and clone size are from that table. This sample holds approximately 180,000 clones; about 87% were observed only once. 1.5% to 2% of the sample is in the top ten clones.

Concerning this clone: The target of this receptor is not known. No base-level quality is on record; no much larger clone is a single base apart.

The chain joins TRBV11-2 to TRBJ2-5; 10 middle bases align to TRBD2. The TCR was taken from a woman younger than 35 in good health and CMV-seronegative. The sample comprised PBMCs. The CDR3 has the sequence CASSLVGNSGGMETQYF. The DNA sequence is given as TGTGCCAGCAGCTTAGTCGGGAATAGCGGGGGGATGGAGACCCAGTACTTC. Joined to the reference TRBV11-2 and TRBJ2-5 proteins, this CDR3 gives the full variable domain: EAGVAQSPRYKIIEKRQSVAFWCNPISGHATLYWYQQILGQGPKLLIQFQNNGVVDDSQLPKDRFSAERLKGVDSTLKIQPAKLEDSAVYLCASSLVGNSGGMETQYFGPGTRLLVL.